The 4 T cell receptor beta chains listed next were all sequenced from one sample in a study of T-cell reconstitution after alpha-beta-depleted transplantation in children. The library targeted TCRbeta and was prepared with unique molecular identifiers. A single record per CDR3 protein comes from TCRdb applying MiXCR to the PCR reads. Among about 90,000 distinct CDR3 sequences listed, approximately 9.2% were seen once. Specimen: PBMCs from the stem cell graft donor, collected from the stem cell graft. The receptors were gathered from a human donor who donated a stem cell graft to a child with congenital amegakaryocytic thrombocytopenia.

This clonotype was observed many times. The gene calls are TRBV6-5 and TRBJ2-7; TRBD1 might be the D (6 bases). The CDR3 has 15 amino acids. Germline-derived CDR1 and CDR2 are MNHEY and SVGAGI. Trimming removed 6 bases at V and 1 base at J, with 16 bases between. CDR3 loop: CASSLTGILSYEQYF. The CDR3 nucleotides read TGTGCCAGCAGCCTGACAGGCATTCTTTCCTACGAGCAGTACTTC.

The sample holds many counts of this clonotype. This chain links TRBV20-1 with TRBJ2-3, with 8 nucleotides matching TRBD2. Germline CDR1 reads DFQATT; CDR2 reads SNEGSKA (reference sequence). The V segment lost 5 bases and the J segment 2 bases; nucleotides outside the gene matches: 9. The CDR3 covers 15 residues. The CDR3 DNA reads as TGCAGTGCTCCACCTGCTAGCGGGCTCACAGATACGCAGTATTTT. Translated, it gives CSAPPASGLTDTQYF.

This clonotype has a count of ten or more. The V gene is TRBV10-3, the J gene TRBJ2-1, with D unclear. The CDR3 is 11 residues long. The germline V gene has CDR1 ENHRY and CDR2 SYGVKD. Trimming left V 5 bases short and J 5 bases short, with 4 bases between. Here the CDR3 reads CAISMDNEQFF. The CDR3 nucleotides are TGTGCCATCAGTATGGACAATGAGCAGTTCTTC.

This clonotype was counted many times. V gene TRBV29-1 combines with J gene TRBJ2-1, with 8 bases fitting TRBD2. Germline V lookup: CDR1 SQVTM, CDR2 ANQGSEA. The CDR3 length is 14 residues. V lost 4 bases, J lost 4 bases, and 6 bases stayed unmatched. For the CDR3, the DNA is TGCAGCGTTGCGAGTAGCGGGGTTTACAATGAGCAGTTCTTC. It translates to CSVASSGVYNEQFF.